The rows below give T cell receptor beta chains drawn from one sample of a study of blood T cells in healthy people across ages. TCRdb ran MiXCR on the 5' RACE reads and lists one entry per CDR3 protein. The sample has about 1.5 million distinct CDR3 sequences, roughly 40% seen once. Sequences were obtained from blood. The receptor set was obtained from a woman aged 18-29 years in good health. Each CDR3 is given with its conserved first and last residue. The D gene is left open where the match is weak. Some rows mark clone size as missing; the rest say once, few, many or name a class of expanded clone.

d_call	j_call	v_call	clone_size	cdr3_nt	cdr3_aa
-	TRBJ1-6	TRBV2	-	TGTGCCAGCAGTGAGACGGACCCGCGGATAAATTCACCCCTCCACTTT	CASSETDPRINSPLHF
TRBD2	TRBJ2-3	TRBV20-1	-	TGCAGTGCTGGATTAGCGGGAGGGGGGGATACGCAGTATTTT	CSAGLAGGGDTQYF
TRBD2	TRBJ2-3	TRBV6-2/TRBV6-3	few	TGTGCCAGCAGCCCCCCGGGACTAGCGGGAGATACGCAGTATTTT	CASSPPGLAGDTQYF
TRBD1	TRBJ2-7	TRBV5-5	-	TGTGCCAGCAGCTTCGTTCCAGGGGGCTCCTACGAGCAGTACTTC	CASSFVPGGSYEQYF
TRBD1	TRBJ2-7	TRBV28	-	TGTGCCAGCAGTAGCTCGGACTATCTCACACCGGGACAGGGGGCCTACGAGCAGTACTTC	CASSSSDYLTPGQGAYEQYF
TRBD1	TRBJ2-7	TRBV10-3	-	TGTGCCATCAGTGGGAGACAGGGTACCTACGAGCAGTACTTC	CAISGRQGTYEQYF
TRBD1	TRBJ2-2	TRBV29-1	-	TGCAGCGTTGTCGACAGGGAAATCGGGGAGCTGTTTTTT	CSVVDREIGELFF
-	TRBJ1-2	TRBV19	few	TGTGCCAGTAGCAGCAGGGGCGCCTTCTATGGCTACACCTTC	CASSSRGAFYGYTF
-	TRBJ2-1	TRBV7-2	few	TGTGCCAGCAGCTTTAGACGGAACACGTGGAATGAGCAGTTCTTC	CASSFRRNTWNEQFF
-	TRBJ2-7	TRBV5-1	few	TGCGCCAGCAGCATCGACCCCGGGAGCCTCACCTACGAGCAGTACTTC	CASSIDPGSLTYEQYF
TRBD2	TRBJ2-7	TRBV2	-	TGTGCCAGCAGAAACCCACAGGGACTAGCGGGTGTTCTCTCCTACGAGCAGTACTTC	CASRNPQGLAGVLSYEQYF
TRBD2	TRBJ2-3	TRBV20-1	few	TGCAGTGCTAGATGGGCGGGGGGGCCTACAGATACGCAGTATTTT	CSARWAGGPTDTQYF
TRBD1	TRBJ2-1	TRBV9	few	TGTGCCAGCAGCGTAGCGAGAACAGGGGCCTACAATGAGCAGTTCTTC	CASSVARTGAYNEQFF
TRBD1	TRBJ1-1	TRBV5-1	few	TGCGCCAGCAGCCAGGACAGGCCGGACACTGAAGCTTTCTTT	CASSQDRPDTEAFF
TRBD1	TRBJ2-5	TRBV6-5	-	TGTGCCAGCAGTCCCCGTAAGGGGGCGAGTGAGACCCAGTACTTC	CASSPRKGASETQYF
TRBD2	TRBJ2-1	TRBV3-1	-	TGTGCCAGCAGCCTTTCTCGGGGGGGCAGGGAAAATGAGCAGTTCTTC	CASSLSRGGRENEQFF
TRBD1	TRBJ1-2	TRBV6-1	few	TGTGCCAGCAGTGGGGATCTGGGGACAGGCGGAGCAGGGGGCTACACCTTC	CASSGDLGTGGAGGYTF
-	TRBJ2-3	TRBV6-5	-	TGTGCCAACAGTTACGGGCAGGGGTCCACAGATACGCAGTATTTT	CANSYGQGSTDTQYF
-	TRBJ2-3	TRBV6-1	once	TGTGCCAGCAGTGAATTGCGGGGCCGGGTCTCTATCACAGATACGCAGTATTTT	CASSELRGRVSITDTQYF
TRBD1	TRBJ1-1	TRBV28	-	TGTGCCAGCAGTTTACGAAACAGGGGTCTCACGAACACTGAAGCTTTCTTT	CASSLRNRGLTNTEAFF
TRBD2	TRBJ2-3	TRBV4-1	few	TGCGCCAGCAGCCATCCTTTCCTAGCGGGGGGTGGAGATACGCAGTATTTT	CASSHPFLAGGGDTQYF
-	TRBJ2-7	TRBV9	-	TGTGCCAGCAGCGTAGGGGCAGGCCTACCCTACGAGCAGTACTTC	CASSVGAGLPYEQYF
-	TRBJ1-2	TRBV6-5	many	TGTGCCAGCAGGGGGGCGGGGGCTCTGGACTATGGCTACACCTTC	CASRGAGALDYGYTF
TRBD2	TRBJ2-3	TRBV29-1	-	TGCAGCGTTATAATTAGCGGGGGAAGCACAGATACGCAGTATTTT	CSVIISGGSTDTQYF
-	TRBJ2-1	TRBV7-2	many	TGTGCCAGCAGCCCCCCACCAAGGGGGAATGAGCAGTTCTTC	CASSPPPRGNEQFF
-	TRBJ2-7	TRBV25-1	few	TGTGCCAGCAGTACGGGGCTCATATCCTACGAGCAGTACTTC	CASSTGLISYEQYF
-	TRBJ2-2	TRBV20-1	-	TGCAGTGCTCTCCGGGACCCAGGGATACTCCCCGGGGAGCTGTTTTTT	CSALRDPGILPGELFF
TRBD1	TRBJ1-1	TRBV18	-	TGTGCCAGCTCACCGGGGGCACAGGGGCTCACTGAAGCTTTCTTT	CASSPGAQGLTEAFF
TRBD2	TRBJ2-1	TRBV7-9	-	TGCGCCAGCAGCTTAGCGGGGACTAGCGGGGGTATGGAGCAGTTCTTC	CASSLAGTSGGMEQFF
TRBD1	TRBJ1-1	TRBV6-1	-	TGTGCCAGCAGGGACAGGGGGCTTGCTACTGAAGCTTTCTTT	CASRDRGLATEAFF
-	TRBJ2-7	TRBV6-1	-	TGTGCCAGCCCGGGACGGAGCTCCTACGAGCAGAACTTC	CASPGRSSYEQNF
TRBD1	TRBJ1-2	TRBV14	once	TGTGCCAGCAGCCAAGGTTGGACAGGTCCCTATGGCTACACCTTC	CASSQGWTGPYGYTF
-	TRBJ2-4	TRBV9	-	TGTGCCAGCAGCGTAGAGGGGGGGGGACCCTTTCACATTCAGTACTTC	CASSVEGGGPFHIQYF
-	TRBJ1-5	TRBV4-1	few	TGCGCCAGCAGCCAAGGACAGATCAATCAGCCCCAGCATTTT	CASSQGQINQPQHF
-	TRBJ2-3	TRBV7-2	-	TGTGCCAGCAGCTCCACTACAGGGAGAGATACGCAGTATTTT	CASSSTTGRDTQYF
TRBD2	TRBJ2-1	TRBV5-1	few	TGCGCCAGCAGCTTGGAGGGACTAGCATTCTACAATGAGCAGTTCTTC	CASSLEGLAFYNEQFF
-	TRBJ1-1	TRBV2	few	TGTGCCAGCAGTGTCGGGGGATTCAGGCCTGAAGCTTTCTTT	CASSVGGFRPEAFF
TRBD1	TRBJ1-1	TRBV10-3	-	TGTGCCATCAGGGGACAGCTTGAAGCTTTCTTT	CAIRGQLEAFF
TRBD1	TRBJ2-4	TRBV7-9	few	TGTGCCAGCAGCCCCGACAGGGTAAAGGCCAAAAACATTCAGTACTTC	CASSPDRVKAKNIQYF
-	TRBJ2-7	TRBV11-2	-	TGTGCCGGCAGCCCGGGAGCCTCCTACGAGCAGTACTTC	CAGSPGASYEQYF
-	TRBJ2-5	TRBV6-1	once	TGTGCCAGCAGTGATGGGGGGTCGGTCGAGACCCAGTACTTC	CASSDGGSVETQYF
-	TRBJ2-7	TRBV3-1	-	TGTGCCAGCAGGTCGCAGGGAACCTACGAGCAGTACTTC	CASRSQGTYEQYF
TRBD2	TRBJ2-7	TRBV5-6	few	TGTGCCAGCAGCTTCCGGGGGACTAGTCCGGGGGAGCAGTACTTC	CASSFRGTSPGEQYF
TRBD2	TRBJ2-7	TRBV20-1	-	TGCAGAGCTAGGCGGAGACTAGCGGTAACCTACGAGCAGTACTTC	CRARRRLAVTYEQYF
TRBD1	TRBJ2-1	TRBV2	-	TGTGCCAGCCCCAAGGGACAGGGGGCGGGCAATGAGCAGTTCTTC	CASPKGQGAGNEQFF
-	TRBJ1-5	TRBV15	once	TGTGCCACCAGCAGAGGCGTGCAGGGCAATCAGCCCCAGCATTTT	CATSRGVQGNQPQHF
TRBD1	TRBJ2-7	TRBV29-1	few	TGCAGCGTTACACAGGGGACGGCCTACGAGCAGTACTTC	CSVTQGTAYEQYF
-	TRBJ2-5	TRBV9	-	TGTGCCAGCAGCGTAGCTTCGGGGGAGCAAGAGACCCAGTACTTC	CASSVASGEQETQYF
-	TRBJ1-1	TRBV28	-	TGTGCCAGCACTTCTGCCTGGGCGAACACTGAAGCTTTCTTT	CASTSAWANTEAFF
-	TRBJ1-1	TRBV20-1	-	TGCAGTGCTACTTTTTCTTCTTCGGTGAACACTGAAGCTTTCTTT	CSATFSSSVNTEAFF
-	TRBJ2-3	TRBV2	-	TGTGCCAGCAGACCCCCCTCTCTGCGAGCGGGCACAGATACGCAGTATTTT	CASRPPSLRAGTDTQYF
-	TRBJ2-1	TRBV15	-	TGTGCCACCAGCAGAGACGGGCCGTCCTACAATGAGCAGTTCTTC	CATSRDGPSYNEQFF
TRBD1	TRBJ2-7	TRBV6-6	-	TGTGCCAGCACCCTCGGGGACAGGGACTACAATGAGCGGTACTTC	CASTLGDRDYNERYF
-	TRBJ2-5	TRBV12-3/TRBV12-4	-	TGTGCCACCGGACGGCCCTCCTACAATGAGCAGTACTTC	CATGRPSYNEQYF
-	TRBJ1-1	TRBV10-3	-	TGTGCCATCAGTGACAATCGCCCCAGGGCTTTCTTT	CAISDNRPRAFF
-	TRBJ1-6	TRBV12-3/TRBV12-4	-	TGTGCCAGCAGTTTGGGGGGGGCTGATAATTCACCCCTCCACTTT	CASSLGGADNSPLHF
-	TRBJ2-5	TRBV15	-	TGTGCCACCAGCAGAGAAGACACAGTCCTGGAGACCCAGTACTTC	CATSREDTVLETQYF
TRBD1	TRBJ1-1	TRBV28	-	TGTGCCAGCCACGACAGGGGGGGATTAGAGGCTTTCTTT	CASHDRGGLEAFF
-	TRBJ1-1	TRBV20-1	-	TGCAGTGCTAGAGATTTACAGGGTGTAGGAGGCGCTGAAGCTTTCTTT	CSARDLQGVGGAEAFF